This TCR beta chain was recorded in a study of cytomegalovirus exposure and HLA in healthy donors. Overall study findings and caveats: Cytomegalovirus-associated status was assigned to about 170 TCR beta chains.

The CDR3 is 15 amino acids. The V and J ends lost 1 base and 3 bases, in that order; junction bases with no gene match: 0. CDR1 is SGHTA, CDR2 FQGNSA, per germline. Worth noting for this clone: Its target is not known.

In the PCR, 60 Vbeta and 13 Jbeta primers were used. Method: immunoSEQ multiplex PCR; TCRdb's copy keeps in-frame clones and lacks some. The repertoire has some 190,000 clones, over 65% of them found once; the top ten carry about 3%. This sequence was found in a man in his forties or fifties in good health and CMV-seropositive. Sequenced sample: PBMCs. J is TRBJ2-1 and V is TRBV7-2; 10 bases line up with TRBD2. The CDR3 is CASSLVAGGYNEQFF. The CDR3 DNA reads as TGTGCCAGCAGCTTAGTAGCGGGAGGCTACAATGAGCAGTTCTTC.